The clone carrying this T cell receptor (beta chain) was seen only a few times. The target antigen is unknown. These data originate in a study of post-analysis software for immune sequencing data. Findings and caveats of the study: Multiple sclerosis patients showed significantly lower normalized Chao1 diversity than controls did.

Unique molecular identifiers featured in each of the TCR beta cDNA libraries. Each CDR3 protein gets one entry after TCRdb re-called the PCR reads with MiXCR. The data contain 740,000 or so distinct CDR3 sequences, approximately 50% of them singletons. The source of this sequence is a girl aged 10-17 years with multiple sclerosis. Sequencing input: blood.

The CDR3 here is CASRPAEAFYEQYF. The CDR3 DNA sequence: TGTGCCAGCAGACCAGCGGAGGCCTTTTACGAGCAGTACTTC. The J gene is TRBJ2-7, the V gene TRBV25-1; D might be TRBD2 (5 bases). The V end was cut by 6 bases, the J end by 4 bases, with 16 bases between. Germline CDR1 MGHDK, CDR2 SYGVNS. The CDR3 runs to 14 residues.